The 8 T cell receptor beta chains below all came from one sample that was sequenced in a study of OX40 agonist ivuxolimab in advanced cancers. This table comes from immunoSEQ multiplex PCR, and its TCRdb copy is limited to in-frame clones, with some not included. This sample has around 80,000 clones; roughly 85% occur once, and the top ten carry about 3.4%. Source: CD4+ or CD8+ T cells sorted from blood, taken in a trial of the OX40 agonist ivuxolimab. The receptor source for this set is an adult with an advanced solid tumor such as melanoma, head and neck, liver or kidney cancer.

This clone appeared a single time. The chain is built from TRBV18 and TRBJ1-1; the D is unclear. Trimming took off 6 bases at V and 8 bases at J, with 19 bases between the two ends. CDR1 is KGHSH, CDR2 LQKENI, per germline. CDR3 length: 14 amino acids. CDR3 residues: CASSPRRERPEAFF. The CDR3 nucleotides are TGTGCCAGCTCCCCTCGACGGGAGAGGCCGGAAGCTTTCTTT.

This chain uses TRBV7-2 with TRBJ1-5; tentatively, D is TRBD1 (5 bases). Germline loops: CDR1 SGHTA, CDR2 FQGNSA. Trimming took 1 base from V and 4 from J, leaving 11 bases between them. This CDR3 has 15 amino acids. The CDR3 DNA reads TGTGCCAGCAGCTTAGAACCAGGGCCTAATCAGCCCCAGCATTTT. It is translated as CASSLEPGPNQPQHF.

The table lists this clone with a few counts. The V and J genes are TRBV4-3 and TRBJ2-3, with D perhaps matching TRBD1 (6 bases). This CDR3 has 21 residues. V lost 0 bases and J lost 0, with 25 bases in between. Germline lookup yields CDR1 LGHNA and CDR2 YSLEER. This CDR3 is CASSQEAQGRGRTRSTDTQYF. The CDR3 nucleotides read TGCGCCAGCAGCCAAGAGGCACAGGGTAGGGGTCGCACGAGAAGCACAGATACGCAGTATTTT.

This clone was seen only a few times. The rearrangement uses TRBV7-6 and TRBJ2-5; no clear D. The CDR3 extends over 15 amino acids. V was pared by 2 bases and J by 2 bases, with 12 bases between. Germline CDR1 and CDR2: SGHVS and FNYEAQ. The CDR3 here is CASSLIRSGQETQYF. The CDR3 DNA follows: TGTGCCAGCAGCTTAATAAGGTCCGGGCAAGAGACCCAGTACTTC.

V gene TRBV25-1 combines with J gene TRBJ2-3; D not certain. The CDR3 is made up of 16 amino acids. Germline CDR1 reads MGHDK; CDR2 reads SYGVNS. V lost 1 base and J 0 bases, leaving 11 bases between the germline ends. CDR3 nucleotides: TGTGCCAGCAGTGAATGGAGCCGCCTGAGCACAGATACGCAGTATTTT. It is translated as CASSEWSRLSTDTQYF.

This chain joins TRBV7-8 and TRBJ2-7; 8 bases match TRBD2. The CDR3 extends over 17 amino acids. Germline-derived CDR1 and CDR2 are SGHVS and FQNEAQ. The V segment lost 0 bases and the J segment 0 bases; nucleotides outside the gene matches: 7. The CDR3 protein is CASSLAPGSGVSYEQYF. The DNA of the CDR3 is TGTGCCAGCAGCTTAGCCCCGGGTAGCGGGGTCTCCTACGAGCAGTACTTC. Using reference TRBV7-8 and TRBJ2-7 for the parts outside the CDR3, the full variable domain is GAGVSQSPRYKVAKRGQDVALRCDPISGHVSLFWYQQALGQGPEFLTYFQNEAQLDKSGLPSDRFFAERPEGSVSTLKIQRTQQEDSAVYLCASSLAPGSGVSYEQYFGPGTRLTVT.

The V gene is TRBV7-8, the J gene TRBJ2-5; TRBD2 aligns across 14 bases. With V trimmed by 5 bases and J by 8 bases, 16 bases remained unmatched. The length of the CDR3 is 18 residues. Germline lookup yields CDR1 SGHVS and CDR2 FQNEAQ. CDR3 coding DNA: TGTGCCAGCAGCCAAGAGCCGGCCGGGACTAGCGGGGGAGGTACCCAGTACTTC. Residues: CASSQEPAGTSGGGTQYF.

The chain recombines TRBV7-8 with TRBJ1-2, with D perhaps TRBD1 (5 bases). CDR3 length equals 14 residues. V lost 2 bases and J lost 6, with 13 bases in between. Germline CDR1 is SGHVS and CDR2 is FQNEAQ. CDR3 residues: CASSLNTGRDGYTF. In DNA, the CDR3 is TGTGCCAGCAGCTTAAATACGGGGCGAGATGGCTACACCTTC.